Each of the 13 T cell receptor beta chains below was sequenced from the same sample in a study of identical twins (dated by TCRdb to 2015 to 2016). The method was 5' RACE. Sequencing instrument: Illumina HiSeq 2000. TCRdb reworked the public reads: Q25 trimming with fastp, MiXCR clone assembly, productive beta chains retained. One record per CDR3 amino acid sequence lists the most common genes and DNA. The sample data list roughly 1,500,000 distinct CDR3 sequences, and around a third of these were observed just once. The biggest ten clones account for over 0.25% of the sample. Input material: cord blood. These receptors originate from a newborn girl in good health.

This chain connects TRBV5-1 to TRBJ2-1; 9 bases are a match to TRBD2. The CDR3 contains 16 residues. Germline V CDR1 and CDR2: SGHRS, YFSETQ. J gave up 2 bases and V 4 bases, and 7 bases lay outside the gene matches. DNA for the CDR3: TGCGCCAGCAGCGGGCGGGAGGGCCCTCCCTACAATGAGCAGTTCTTC. Amino acid sequence: CASSGREGPPYNEQFF.

V usage is TRBV27 and J usage is TRBJ1-6, with D possibly TRBD1 on 6 matching bases. Germline CDR1 is MNHEY and CDR2 is SMNVEV (reference sequence). The CDR3 is 15 residues long. V shed 2 bases and J shed 10 bases, with 15 bases lying between them. As DNA, the CDR3 is TGTGCCAGCAGTTTACTCGCAGGGGCCGGGTCACCCCTCCACTTT. Translated, it gives CASSLLAGAGSPLHF.

This clonotype was seen many times. This chain connects TRBV12-3 or TRBV12-4 to TRBJ2-5; TRBD2 matches 8 bases. The CDR3 consists of 14 residues. The V and J ends lost 6 bases and 5 bases, in that order; junction bases with no gene match: 8. The CDR3 nucleotides are TGTGCCAGCAGACTGACTAGCGTCTTGGAGACCCAGTACTTC. It codes for CASRLTSVLETQYF.

This chain joins TRBV11-2 and TRBJ2-4; unclear D gene. Germline loops: CDR1 SGHAT, CDR2 FQNNGV. V lost 1 base to trimming and J lost 6 bases, with 13 bases between them. CDR3 length equals 15 residues. CDR3 DNA sequence: TGTGCCAGCAGCTTAGGCAGAACGCCTTTAAACATTCAGTACTTC. Its protein product is CASSLGRTPLNIQYF.

The V gene is TRBV7-8, the J gene TRBJ1-1; 9 bases agree with TRBD1. Trimming removed 4 bases from V and 11 bases from J; junction bases left unmatched: 5. The germline V gene has CDR1 SGHVS and CDR2 FQNEAQ. The CDR3 loop spans 12 amino acids. The CDR3 nucleotides are TGTGCCAGCAGCTCACGACAGGGGGACGCTTTCTTT. It encodes CASSSRQGDAFF. Using reference TRBV7-8 and TRBJ1-1 for the parts outside the CDR3, the full variable domain is GAGVSQSPRYKVAKRGQDVALRCDPISGHVSLFWYQQALGQGPEFLTYFQNEAQLDKSGLPSDRFFAERPEGSVSTLKIQRTQQEDSAVYLCASSSRQGDAFFGQGTRLTVV.

This sequence joins TRBV27 and TRBJ2-1; D is possibly TRBD2 (7 bases). Germline-derived CDR1 and CDR2 are MNHEY and SMNVEV (reference sequence). CDR3 length equals 16 residues. Trimming removed 0 bases at V and 6 bases at J, with 15 bases between. The chain's CDR3 is CASSLSRGPQPNEQFF. DNA of the CDR3: TGTGCCAGCAGTTTATCGCGGGGGCCGCAACCCAATGAGCAGTTCTTC.

J is TRBJ2-7 and V is TRBV20-1; possible D gene TRBD1, 5 bases. Germline CDR1 is DFQATT and CDR2 is SNEGSKA (reference sequence). V was shortened by 0 bases and J by 0 bases, with 12 bases between the two germline ends. This CDR3 comprises 15 residues. The CDR3 is CSARDQGSSSYEQYF. CDR3 DNA sequence: TGCAGTGCTAGAGACCAGGGCAGTTCCTCCTACGAGCAGTACTTC.

This chain uses TRBV7-9 with TRBJ2-2; unclear D gene. Germline CDR1 SEHNR, CDR2 FQNEAQ (reference sequence). Trimming took 7 bases from V and 7 from J, leaving 13 bases between them. The CDR3 has 13 amino acids. The CDR3 loop is CASTLVTIGELFF. The CDR3 DNA is TGTGCCAGCACCCTAGTGACAATCGGGGAGCTGTTTTTT. Combining the CDR3 with reference TRBV7-9 and TRBJ2-2 gives the whole variable domain DTGVSQNPRHKITKRGQNVTFRCDPISEHNRLYWYRQTLGQGPEFLTYFQNEAQLEKSRLLSDRFSAERPKGSFSTLEIQRTEQGDSAMYLCASTLVTIGELFFGEGSRLTVL.

This clonotype turned up a few times. The chain joins TRBV5-1 to TRBJ1-2, with 9 bases identical to TRBD1. Germline V CDR1 and CDR2: SGHRS, YFSETQ. The CDR3 sequence is 15 residues long. The J segment lost 0 bases and the V segment lost 7 bases, leaving 7 bases of the junction unmatched. The CDR3 coding sequence is TGCGCCAGCGGTGGACAGGGGCCACCTAACTATGGCTACACCTTC. It is translated as CASGGQGPPNYGYTF.

V usage is TRBV6-5 and J usage is TRBJ2-5; D is unresolved. Germline-derived CDR1 and CDR2 are MNHEY and SVGAGI. The CDR3 contains 16 residues. The V and J ends lost 0 bases and 2 bases respectively, with 13 bases between them. In DNA, the CDR3 is TGTGCCAGCAGTTACTCGAGGTCTGGGCGACAAGAGACCCAGTACTTC. It encodes CASSYSRSGRQETQYF.

About this clonotype itself: Being one base from a much bigger clone, this may be a read error. The chain links TRBV29-1 to TRBJ2-5; D is possibly TRBD1 (5 bases). The J call could be wrong; TRBJ2-7 is a better fit for the DNA end. Germline V CDR1 and CDR2: SQVTM, ANQGSEA. The CDR3 has 12 residues. The CDR3: CSVEQGNHEQYF. The CDR3 coding sequence is TGCAGCGTTGAGCAGGGAAACCACGAGCAGTACTTC.

The chain carries TRBV24-1 and TRBJ1-2; D may be TRBD1 (6 bases). The V gene lost 4 bases and the J gene lost 6 bases, with 14 bases spanning the gap. The length of the CDR3 is 14 residues. Germline CDR1 reads KGHDR; CDR2 reads SFDVKD. In nucleotides, the CDR3 is TGTGCCACCAGTGACCTCCAGGGGAGGCATGGCTACACCTTC. This encodes CATSDLQGRHGYTF.

This clonotype was seen a few times. This rearrangement joins TRBV5-1 to TRBJ2-5; D gene ambiguous. V was cut by 1 base and J by 3 bases, with 10 bases left in between. The CDR3 is made up of 14 amino acids. From germline, CDR1 is SGHRS and CDR2 YFSETQ. CDR3 region: CASSLRSREETQYF. CDR3 in DNA: TGCGCCAGCAGCTTGCGGTCTAGGGAAGAGACCCAGTACTTC.